Included here is one T cell receptor (beta chain) sequence, with context. What it binds is not known. Mismatch repair deficiency was confirmed in all patients, by PCR or immunohistochemistry. Profiled with immunoSEQ multiplex PCR; TCRdb holds only in-frame clones, not every one. The repertoire holds around 110,000 clones, with about 74% as singletons. This sample was included in a study of PD-1 blockade in mismatch repair-deficient tumors. Regarding the study as a whole: After pembrolizumab, tumor-resident clones rose rapidly, then generally contracted before radiologic responses.

There are 15 residues in the CDR3. V was trimmed by 0 bases and J by 0 bases, leaving 9 bases between them. CDR1 is SQVTM and CDR2 is ANQGSEA in the germline V gene. This sequence joins TRBV29-1 and TRBJ2-1; maybe TRBD2 (5 bases). Sequencing used peripheral blood, obtained 60 weeks after starting pembrolizumab. This sequence was found in an adult with mismatch repair-deficient cancer. Here the CDR3 reads CSVEDRGNSYNEQFF. In DNA form, the CDR3 reads TGCAGCGTTGAAGATCGGGGAAACTCCTACAATGAGCAGTTCTTC.